The 3 T cell receptor beta chains presented below share a single source sample, sequenced in a study of T cells in Graves' hyperthyroidism and ophthalmopathy. RNA transcripts served as the template for amplifying TCR beta CDR3 regions. With the HTBI primer set, the TCR CDR3 went through a first round of RT-PCR. TCRdb reanalysed the multiplex PCR reads using MiXCR and keeps one entry per CDR3 protein. The sample includes a few hundred thousand distinct CDR3 sequences, 15% to 18% of them seen just once. Sequenced input: blood. The source of these receptors is a woman aged 30 to 39 with Graves' hyperthyroidism.

This clonotype appeared a few times. The chain combines TRBV4-1 with TRBJ1-4; D call uncertain. This CDR3 spans 14 amino acids. The ends were cut back, 6 bases at V and 2 bases at J, with 10 bases in the middle. CDR1 MGHRA and CDR2 YSYEKL come from the germline V gene. The CDR3 loop reads CASRPEGTNEKLFF. The CDR3 coding sequence is TGCGCCAGCAGACCCGAGGGCACTAATGAAAAACTGTTTTTT.

This clonotype has at least ten counts. The chain recombines TRBV12-3 or TRBV12-4 with TRBJ2-7; no clear D. V lost 3 bases and J 7 bases, leaving 7 bases between the germline ends. CDR3 length equals 11 residues. The CDR3 spells CASSFTREQYF. Here the CDR3 DNA reads TGTGCCAGCAGTTTCACACGGGAGCAGTACTTC.

CDR3 coding DNA: TGTGCCAGCAGTGAAGCGGGACACTCCTACGAGCAGTACTTC. This encodes CASSEAGHSYEQYF. The chain has TRBV6-1 and TRBJ2-7, with D possibly being TRBD1 (6 bases). Germline lookup yields CDR1 MNHNS and CDR2 SASEGT. The CDR3 consists of 14 residues. Deletions cut 0 bases from V and 0 bases from J, with 6 bases between.